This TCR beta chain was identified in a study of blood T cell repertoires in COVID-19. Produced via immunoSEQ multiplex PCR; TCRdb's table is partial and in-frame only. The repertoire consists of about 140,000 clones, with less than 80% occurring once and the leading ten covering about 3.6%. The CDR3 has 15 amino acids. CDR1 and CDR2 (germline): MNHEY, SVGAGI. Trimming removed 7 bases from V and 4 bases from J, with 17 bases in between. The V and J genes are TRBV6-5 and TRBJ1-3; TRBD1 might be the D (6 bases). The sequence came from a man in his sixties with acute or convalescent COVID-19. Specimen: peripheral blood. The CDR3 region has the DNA TGTGCCAGCACCTCCGCAGGGGTGGACGGAAACACCATATATTTT. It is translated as CASTSAGVDGNTIYF.